What follows describes a single TCR beta chain. Its antigen is as yet unknown. Researchers ran the PCR with 60 Vbeta and 13 Jbeta primers. The assay was immunoSEQ multiplex PCR, and TCRdb's table has in-frame clones only and misses some. The sample includes 100,000 to 150,000 clones, over 60% seen only once; the top ten take approximately 1%. This specimen comes from a study of cytomegalovirus exposure and HLA in healthy donors. The germline V gene has CDR1 SQVTM and CDR2 ANQGSEA. V was trimmed by 2 bases and J by 8 bases, leaving 8 bases between them. The CDR3 extends over 11 amino acids. Everyone who donated was a healthy bone marrow donor. Whole-study results and caveats: One later analysis reportedly identified an Asian-associated ancestry cluster that showed fewer N-insertions than the roughly 700-donor mean. Despite most TCR sequences being rare, some public TCRs occurred in many donors.

Input material: PBMCs. The TCR comes from a human donor in good health. V and J are TRBV29-1 and TRBJ2-3; D perhaps matches TRBD2 (6 bases). CDR3 in DNA: TGCAGCGTTGAAAGGGGAGGTACGCAGTATTTT. It encodes CSVERGGTQYF.